This passage covers 28 T cell receptor beta chains from one sample sequenced in a study of tumor and adjacent non-tumor tissue in lung cancer. TCRbeta libraries were built with three rounds of nested PCR, modified from ARM-PCR. TCRdb processed the multiplex PCR reads anew with MiXCR; each CDR3 protein has one entry. The data show approximately 90,000 distinct CDR3 sequences, approximately 57% seen once. No cell sorting was done before RNA was extracted from the tissue. Sequencing was carried out using lung tumor tissue. All receptors derive from an older man with non-small cell lung cancer.

About this clonotype: A much larger clone lies a single base off, so this may be a read error. The rearrangement joins TRBV5-5 to TRBJ2-3, with 10 nucleotides matching TRBD2. CDR1 and CDR2 from the germline V gene are SGHKS and YYEKEE (reference sequence). This CDR3 region has 15 residues. In DNA, the CDR3 is TGTGACAGCAGCCCCGGGACTAGCGGCACAGATACGCAGTATTTT. Amino acid sequence: CDSSPGTSGTDTQYF.

Ten or more counts support this clonotype. The genes are TRBV28 and TRBJ2-5, with D perhaps TRBD1 or TRBD2 (6 bases each). V lost 4 bases and J 9 bases, leaving 12 bases between the germline ends. CDR1 and CDR2 from the germline V gene are MDHEN and SYDVKM. CDR3 length: 12 amino acids. The CDR3 region has the DNA TGTGCCAGCAGTTGGGGTCGGGGGCCCCAGTACTTC. Translated, it gives CASSWGRGPQYF.

The chain has TRBV28 and TRBJ2-5, with 10 nucleotides matching TRBD2. The V segment lost 7 bases and the J segment 4 bases; nucleotides outside the gene matches: 9. Looked up from germline, CDR1 is MDHEN and CDR2 is SYDVKM. This CDR3 contains 15 residues. CDR3 coding DNA: TGTGCCAGCACCCCTAGCGGGAGAATAATAGAGACCCAGTACTTC. Amino acids: CASTPSGRIIETQYF.

This clonotype was seen just once. The junction differs from germline at one of its ends, possibly a read error. This chain joins TRBV28 and TRBJ1-2, with D possibly TRBD1 on 5 matching bases. This CDR3 has 15 residues. The germline CDR1 and CDR2 sequences are MDHEN and SYDVKM. The CDR3 coding sequence is TGTGACAGCAGTTTATCGCAGGGCGGGGGCTATGGCTACACCTTC. Translation: CDSSLSQGGGYGYTF.

Concerning this clonotype itself: With a much larger clone just one base away, this may be a read error. This chain connects TRBV10-2 to TRBJ2-7; tentatively, D is TRBD2 (6 bases). V lost 6 bases, J lost 0 bases, and 12 bases lay in between. The V gene's germline CDR1 is WSHSY and CDR2 SAAADI. The CDR3 spans 14 residues. CDR3 bases: TGCGCCAGCAGACCGCGGGGTGACTCCTACGAGCAGTACTTC. It codes for CASRPRGDSYEQYF.

To note about this clonotype: Relative to the germline gene, one junction end is altered; a read error may explain this. This chain links TRBV11-2 with TRBJ2-7, with a tentative D call TRBD2 (5 bases). CDR1 SGHAT and CDR2 FQNNGV come from the germline V gene. The CDR3 runs to 14 residues. CDR3 in amino acids: CASSLGGGPYEQHF. The CDR3 region has the DNA TGTGCCAGCAGCTTAGGAGGCGGGCCCTACGAGCAGCACTTC.

As regards this clonotype: At one end the junction does not follow the germline gene, possibly because of a read error. The rearrangement joins TRBV6-1 to TRBJ1-5; D unclear. Per germline, CDR1 MNHNS and CDR2 SASEGT. The CDR3 runs to 15 residues. The CDR3 sequence: CANTPTANSDQPQHF. The CDR3 nucleotides are TGTGCCAACACTCCCACGGCTAATAGCGATCAGCCCCAGCATTTT.

Note on this clonotype: This could be a read error, since a much larger clone is one nucleotide away. The gene calls are TRBV2 and TRBJ2-3; 15 nucleotides agree with TRBD2. The CDR3 runs 15 residues. The germline gives CDR1 SNHLY, CDR2 FYNNEI. CDR3 in DNA: TGTCCCAGTAAGGGACTAGCGGGAGGAACAGATACGCAGTATTTT. This sequence encodes CPSKGLAGGTDTQYF.

Comments on this clonotype: A junction boundary mismatches the germline segment, possibly from a read error. The chain combines TRBV4-1 with TRBJ2-5, with a possible D match to TRBD1 (7 bases). Germline lookup yields CDR1 MGHRA and CDR2 YSYEKL. This CDR3 spans 14 amino acids. CDR3 region: CASSQGGSSETRYF. The CDR3 DNA reads as TGCGCCAGCAGTCAGGGGGGAAGCTCTGAGACCCGGTACTTC.

This clonotype was seen a few times. The chain joins TRBV24-1 to TRBJ1-1; D unclear. Germline lookup yields CDR1 KGHDR and CDR2 SFDVKD. V was cut by 3 bases and J by 1 base, with 8 bases left in between. The CDR3 contains 14 residues. The chain's CDR3 is CATSDGGGNTEAFF. In DNA form, the CDR3 reads TGTGCCACCAGTGATGGCGGAGGGAACACTGAAGCTTTCTTT.

Of note for this clonotype: One end of the junction does not line up with germline, which may come from a read error. V is TRBV11-2 and J is TRBJ2-5; weak D call: TRBD2 (5 bases). The CDR3 has 17 amino acids. Germline assignment: CDR1 SGHAT and CDR2 FQNNGV. CDR3 in DNA: TGTGCCAGCAGCTCGCGCCGACGGGGAAAGCGGCAAGATACCCAGTACTTC. It yields the protein CASSSRRRGKRQDTQYF.

Concerning this clonotype itself: Sequence at one end of the junction differs from germline and may be a read error. V and J are TRBV6-1 and TRBJ2-7; a possible D gene is TRBD2 (5 bases). This CDR3 region has 16 residues. Germline CDR1 is MNHNS and CDR2 is SASEGT. As DNA, the CDR3 is TGTGCCAGCACTGAAGAAGAAGGTGGACTTACCTACAAGCAGTACTTC. Translating gives CASTEEEGGLTYKQYF.

This clonotype appeared many times. The chain employs TRBV6-5 and TRBJ2-6; no firm D call. The ends were cut back, 0 bases at V and 0 bases at J, with 6 bases in the middle. From germline, CDR1 is MNHEY and CDR2 SVGAGI. The CDR3 totals 16 residues. CDR3 in DNA: TGTGCCAGCAGTTACTCCCCGCGCTCTGGGGCCAACGTCCTGACTTTC. This translates into CASSYSPRSGANVLTF.

Worth noting for this clonotype: Just one base apart from a much larger clone, this may be a read error. The chain is built from TRBV28 and TRBJ1-2, with 9 bases lining up with TRBD1. Germline CDR1 is MDHEN and CDR2 is SYDVKM. This CDR3 is built from 16 residues. After removal of 7 bases from V and 8 bases from J, the junction contained 17 bases not matched to a gene. The CDR3 reads CASIGAGTGIVEGYTF. The CDR3 coding sequence is TGTGCCAGCATAGGGGCCGGGACAGGGATTGTGGAAGGCTACACCTTC.

Concerning this clonotype: An end of the junction differs from the germline gene, which may be a read error. The CDR3: CASGFIEREVEKFF. The DNA for the CDR3 is TGTGCCAGCGGCTTTATAGAGCGGGAGGTTGAGAAGTTCTTC. J is TRBJ2-1 and V is TRBV11-2; 9 bases line up with TRBD2. Germline CDR1 SGHAT, CDR2 FQNNGV. This CDR3 region has 14 residues.

This clonotype was seen a few times. The DNA for the CDR3 is TGCAGTGCTAGGGCGGACAGGGGCTACGAGCAGTACTTC. This gives the protein CSARADRGYEQYF. The chain recombines TRBV20-1 with TRBJ2-7, with 9 bases aligning to TRBD1. Germline loops: CDR1 DFQATT, CDR2 SNEGSKA (reference sequence). With V trimmed by 3 bases and J by 3 bases, 3 bases remained unmatched. The length of the CDR3 is 13 residues.

This clonotype occurred many times. The chain couples TRBV29-1 to TRBJ2-5; no definite D call. Germline V gives CDR1 SQVTM, CDR2 ANQGSEA. The ends were cut back, 6 bases at V and 5 bases at J, with 10 bases in the middle. The CDR3 consists of 11 residues. This chain's CDR3 is CSVSHGETQYF. Here the CDR3 DNA reads TGCAGCGTCTCACACGGGGAGACCCAGTACTTC.

Details on this clonotype: Here the CDR3 omits its conserved ending phenylalanine or tryptophan, so a read error is the likely source. The J gene is TRBJ2-1, the V gene TRBV4-1; tentative D call: TRBD1 (7 bases). The CDR3 runs 16 residues. Germline loops: CDR1 MGHRA, CDR2 YSYEKL. The CDR3 here is CARSQEGAGLHNEQFL. The CDR3 DNA is TGCGCCAGGAGCCAAGAGGGGGCGGGGCTCCACAATGAGCAGTTCTTA.

This clonotype was observed a few times. The chain recombines TRBV27 with TRBJ2-7; the D is unclear. The length of the CDR3 is 13 residues. V gave up 8 bases and J gave up 5 bases, with 16 bases separating them. Germline values: CDR1 MNHEY, CDR2 SMNVEV (reference sequence). In DNA form, the CDR3 reads TGTGCCAGCTCGTACCAGGCGAACGACGAGCAGTACTTC. Translated, it gives CASSYQANDEQYF.

As to this clonotype: A much larger clone is a single base away; this may be a read error. The chain employs TRBV24-1 and TRBJ1-6; D is undetermined. The CDR3 length is 12 residues. Germline values: CDR1 KGHDR, CDR2 SFDVKD. The V end lost 7 bases, the J end lost 13 bases, and 13 bases lay between the germline ends. In DNA form, the CDR3 reads TGTGCCACCAGCGACCTGGTCTTGCCCCTCCACTTT. It is translated as CATSDLVLPLHF.

The chain joins TRBV11-2 to TRBJ2-2; the D gene could be TRBD1 or TRBD2 (6 bases each). CDR1 and CDR2 from the germline V gene are SGHAT and FQNNGV. V was cut by 5 bases and J by 4 bases, with 17 bases left in between. This CDR3 has 16 amino acids. CDR3 nucleotides: TGTGCCAGCAGCCTACGGGGGACATTGTTCACCGGGGAGCTGTTTTTT. It codes for CASSLRGTLFTGELFF. The full variable domain, rest sourced from reference TRBV11-2 and TRBJ2-2, is EAGVAQSPRYKIIEKRQSVAFWCNPISGHATLYWYQQILGQGPKLLIQFQNNGVVDDSQLPKDRFSAERLKGVDSTLKIQPAKLEDSAVYLCASSLRGTLFTGELFFGEGSRLTVL.

This chain links TRBV11-2 with TRBJ2-4, with 9 bases matching TRBD2. The V and J ends lost 9 bases and 3 bases, in that order; junction bases with no gene match: 27. The CDR3 runs to 21 residues. Germline V gives CDR1 SGHAT, CDR2 FQNNGV. CDR3 coding DNA: TGTGCCAGTAGCCACCTTCGGGAGGCGGGAGGGCCGGGTATAGGCAAAAACATTCAGTACTTC. Translation: CASSHLREAGGPGIGKNIQYF.

Many counts were recorded for this clonotype. This chain connects TRBV6-5 to TRBJ2-5; possibly TRBD2 for D (6 bases). The germline gives CDR1 MNHEY, CDR2 SVGAGI. Trimming pared 5 bases from V and 5 bases from J, leaving 15 bases between. The CDR3 sequence is 14 residues long. CDR3 in amino acids: CASSRQRARETQYF. CDR3 coding DNA: TGTGCCAGCAGTCGCCAGCGGGCGAGGGAGACCCAGTACTTC.

Comments on this clonotype: One base away lies a much larger clone, so this may be a sequencing read error. The rearrangement uses TRBV30 and TRBJ2-5; D ambiguous. CDR1 and CDR2 from the germline V gene are GTSNPN and SVGIG (reference sequence). CDR3 size: 11 residues. CDR3 coding DNA: TGTGCCTGGAGTCCCAAGGAGACCCGGTACTTC. It is translated as CAWSPKETRYF.

Of note for this clonotype: The junction does not match germline at one end; this may be a read error. The chain employs TRBV11-2 and TRBJ2-1; TRBD2 aligns across 8 bases. The germline CDR1 and CDR2 sequences are SGHAT and FQNNGV. This CDR3 has 15 residues. DNA of the CDR3: TGTGCCAGCAACTTAGTAGCGGGAAGCTACAATGAGCAGTTCTTC. Residues: CASNLVAGSYNEQFF.

With respect to this clonotype: A much larger clone differs from this one at a single base, so this may be a read error. V and J are TRBV6-6 and TRBJ2-7; 9 bases are a match to TRBD1. The CDR3 loop spans 15 amino acids. Germline assignment: CDR1 MNHNY and CDR2 SVGAGI (reference sequence). CDR3 sequence: CASKPPRTGANERYF. CDR3 DNA sequence: TGTGCCAGCAAGCCACCACGGACAGGGGCCAACGAGCGGTACTTC.

This clonotype was seen at least ten times. One junction end disagrees with the germline gene, perhaps due to a read error. This sequence joins TRBV11-2 and TRBJ2-7, with D tentatively TRBD1 (5 bases). The CDR3 contains 13 residues. Germline V gene lookup returns CDR1 SGHAT and CDR2 FQNNGV. The CDR3 DNA follows: TGTGCTAGCAGCTTAGATCCAGGGCACGAGCGGTACTTC. It codes for CASSLDPGHERYF.

On this clonotype itself: A much larger clone lies one base from this, so it may be a read error. It is likely a read error, because the conserved phenylalanine at the end of the CDR3 is missing. The chain is built from TRBV20-1 and TRBJ1-1, with D unresolved. The V gene's germline CDR1 is DFQATT and CDR2 SNEGSKA (reference sequence). Between the trimmed V and J ends, which lost 7 bases and 1 base, there was a span of 10 bases. This CDR3 region has 12 residues. Here the CDR3 reads CSVGNRNTEAFS. CDR3 in DNA: TGCAGTGTAGGGAACAGGAACACTGAAGCTTTCTCT.